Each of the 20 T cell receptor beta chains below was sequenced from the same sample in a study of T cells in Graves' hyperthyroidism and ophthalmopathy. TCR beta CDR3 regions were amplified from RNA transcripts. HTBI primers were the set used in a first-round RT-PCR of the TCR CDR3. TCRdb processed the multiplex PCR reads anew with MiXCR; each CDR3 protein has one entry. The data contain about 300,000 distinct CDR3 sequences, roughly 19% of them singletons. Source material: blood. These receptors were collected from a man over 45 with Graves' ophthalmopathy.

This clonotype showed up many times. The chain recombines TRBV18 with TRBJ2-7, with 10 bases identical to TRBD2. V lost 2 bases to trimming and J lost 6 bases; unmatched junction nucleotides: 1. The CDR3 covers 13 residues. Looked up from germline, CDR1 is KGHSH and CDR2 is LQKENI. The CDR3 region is CASSPGTSVEQYF. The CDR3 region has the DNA TGTGCCAGCTCACCAGGGACTAGCGTCGAGCAGTACTTC.

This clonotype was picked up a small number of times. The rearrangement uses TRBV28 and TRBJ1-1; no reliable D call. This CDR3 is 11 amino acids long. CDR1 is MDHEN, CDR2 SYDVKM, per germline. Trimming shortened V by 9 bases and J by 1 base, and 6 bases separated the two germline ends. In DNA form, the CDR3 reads TGTGCCAGTAAGACGAACACTGAAGCTTTCTTT. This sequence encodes CASKTNTEAFF.

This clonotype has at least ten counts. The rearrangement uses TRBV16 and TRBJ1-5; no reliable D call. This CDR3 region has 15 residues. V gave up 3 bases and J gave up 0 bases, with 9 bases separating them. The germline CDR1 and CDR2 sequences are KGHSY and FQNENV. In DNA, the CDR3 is TGTGCCAGCAGCCACCCGGACGGTAGCAATCAGCCCCAGCATTTT. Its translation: CASSHPDGSNQPQHF.

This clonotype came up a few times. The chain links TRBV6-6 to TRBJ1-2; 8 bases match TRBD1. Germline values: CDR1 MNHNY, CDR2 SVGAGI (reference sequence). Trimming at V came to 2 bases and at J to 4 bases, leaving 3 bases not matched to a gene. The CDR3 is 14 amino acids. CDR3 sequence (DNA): TGTGCCAGCAGTTACCAGGGGGCGGGCTATGGCTACACCTTC. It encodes CASSYQGAGYGYTF.

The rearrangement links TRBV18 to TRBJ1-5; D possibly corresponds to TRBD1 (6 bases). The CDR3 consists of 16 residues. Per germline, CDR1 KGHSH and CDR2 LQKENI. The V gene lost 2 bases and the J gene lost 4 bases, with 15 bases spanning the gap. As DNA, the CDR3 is TGTGCCAGCTCACCAAGGGTGGTTACAGGGAATCAGCCCCAGCATTTT. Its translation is CASSPRVVTGNQPQHF.

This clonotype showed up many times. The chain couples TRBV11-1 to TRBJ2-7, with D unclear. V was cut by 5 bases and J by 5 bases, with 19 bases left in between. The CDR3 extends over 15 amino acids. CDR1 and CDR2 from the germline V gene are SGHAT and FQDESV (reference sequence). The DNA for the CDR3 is TGTGCCAGCAGCGCCTCGGGTCCCCCTTCGCACGAGCAGTACTTC. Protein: CASSASGPPSHEQYF.

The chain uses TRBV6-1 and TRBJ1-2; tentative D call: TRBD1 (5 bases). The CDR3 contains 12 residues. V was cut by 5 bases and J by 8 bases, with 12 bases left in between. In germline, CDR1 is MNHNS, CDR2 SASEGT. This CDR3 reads CASSLGTGGYTF. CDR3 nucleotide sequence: TGTGCCAGCAGTCTCGGGACGGGAGGCTACACCTTC.

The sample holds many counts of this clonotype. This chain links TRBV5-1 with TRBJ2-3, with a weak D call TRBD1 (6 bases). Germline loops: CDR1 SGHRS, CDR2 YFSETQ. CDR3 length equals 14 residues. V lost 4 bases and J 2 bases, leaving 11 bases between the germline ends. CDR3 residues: CASSPGQITDTQYF. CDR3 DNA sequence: TGCGCCAGCAGCCCCGGACAGATCACAGATACGCAGTATTTT.

In DNA form, the CDR3 reads TGTGCCAGCAGCGCGGCTCTTCAGGGGGGTAACTTTAAGACTGAAGCTTTCTTT. It encodes CASSAALQGGNFKTEAFF. This chain links TRBV9 with TRBJ1-1, with 7 bases fitting TRBD1. Unmatched junction bases numbered 19, after V lost 3 bases and J lost 5 bases. CDR1 is SGDLS, CDR2 YYNGEE, per germline. The CDR3 is made up of 18 amino acids.

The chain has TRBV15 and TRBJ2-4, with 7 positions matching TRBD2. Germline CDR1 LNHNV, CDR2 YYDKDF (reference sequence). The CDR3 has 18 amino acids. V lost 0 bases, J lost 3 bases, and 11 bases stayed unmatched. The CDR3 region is CATSRDGAWGGDKNIQYF. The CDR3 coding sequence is TGTGCCACCAGCAGAGATGGGGCATGGGGGGGAGACAAAAACATTCAGTACTTC. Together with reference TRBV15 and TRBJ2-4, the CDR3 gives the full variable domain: DAMVIQNPRYQVTQFGKPVTLSCSQTLNHNVMYWYQQKSSQAPKLLFHYYDKDFNNEADTPDNFQSRRPNTSFCFLDIRSPGLGDTAMYLCATSRDGAWGGDKNIQYFGAGTRLSVL.

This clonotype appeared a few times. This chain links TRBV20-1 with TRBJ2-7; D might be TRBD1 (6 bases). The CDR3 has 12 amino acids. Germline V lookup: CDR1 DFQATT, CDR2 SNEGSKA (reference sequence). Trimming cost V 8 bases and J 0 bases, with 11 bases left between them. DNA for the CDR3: TGCAGTTGTACAGGGAGCTCCTACGAGCAGTACTTC. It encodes CSCTGSSYEQYF.

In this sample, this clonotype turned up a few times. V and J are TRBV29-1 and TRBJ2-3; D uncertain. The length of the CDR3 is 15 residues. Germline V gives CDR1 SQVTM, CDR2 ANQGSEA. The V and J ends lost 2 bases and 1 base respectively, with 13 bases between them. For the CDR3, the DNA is TGCAGCGTTGAAAGAGATAGGGCGGGCACAGATACGCAGTATTTT. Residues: CSVERDRAGTDTQYF.

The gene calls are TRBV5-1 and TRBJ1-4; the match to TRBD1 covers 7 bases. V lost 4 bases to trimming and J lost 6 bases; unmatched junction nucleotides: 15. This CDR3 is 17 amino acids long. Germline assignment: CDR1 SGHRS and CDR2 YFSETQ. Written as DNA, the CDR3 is TGCGCCAGCAGCCTTGGACAGGCCCGGCTATCGTATGAAAAACTGTTTTTT. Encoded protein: CASSLGQARLSYEKLFF.

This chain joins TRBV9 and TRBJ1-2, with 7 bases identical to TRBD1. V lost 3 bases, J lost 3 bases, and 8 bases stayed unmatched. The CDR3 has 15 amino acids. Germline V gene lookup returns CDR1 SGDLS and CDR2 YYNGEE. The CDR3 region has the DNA TGTGCCAGCAGCGCCTCAGGGGGGCCGCACTATGGCTACACCTTC. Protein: CASSASGGPHYGYTF.

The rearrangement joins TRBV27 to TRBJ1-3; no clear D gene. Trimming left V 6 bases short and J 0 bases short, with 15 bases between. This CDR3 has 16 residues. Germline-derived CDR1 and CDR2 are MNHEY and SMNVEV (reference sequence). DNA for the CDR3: TGTGCCAGCAGGCCCGGTTTGCTAGTCTCTGGAAACACCATATATTTT. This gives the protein CASRPGLLVSGNTIYF.

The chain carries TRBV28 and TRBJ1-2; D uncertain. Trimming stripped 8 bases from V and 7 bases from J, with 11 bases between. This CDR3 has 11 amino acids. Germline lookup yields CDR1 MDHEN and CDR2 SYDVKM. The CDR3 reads CASGGPGGYTF. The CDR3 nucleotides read TGTGCCAGCGGCGGCCCGGGTGGCTACACCTTC.

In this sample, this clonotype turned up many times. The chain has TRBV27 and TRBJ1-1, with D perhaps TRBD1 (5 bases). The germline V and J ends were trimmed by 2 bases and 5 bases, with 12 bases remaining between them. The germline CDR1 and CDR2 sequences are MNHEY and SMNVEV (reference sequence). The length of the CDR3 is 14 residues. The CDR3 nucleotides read TGTGCCAGCAGTTTAGCGGGGGTTTGGACTGAAGCTTTCTTT. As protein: CASSLAGVWTEAFF.

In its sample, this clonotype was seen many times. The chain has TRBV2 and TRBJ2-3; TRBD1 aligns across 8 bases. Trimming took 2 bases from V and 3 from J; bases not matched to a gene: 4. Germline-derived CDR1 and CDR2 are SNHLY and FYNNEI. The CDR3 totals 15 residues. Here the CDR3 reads CASSEPGGRTDTQYF. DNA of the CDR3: TGTGCCAGCAGTGAACCAGGGGGCAGAACAGATACGCAGTATTTT.

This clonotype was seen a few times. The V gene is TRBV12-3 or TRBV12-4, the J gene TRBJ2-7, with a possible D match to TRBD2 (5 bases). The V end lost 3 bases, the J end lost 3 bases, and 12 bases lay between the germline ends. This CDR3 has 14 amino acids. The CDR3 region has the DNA TGTGCCAGCAGTTTCGCTGGACTTTTCTACGAGCAGTACTTC. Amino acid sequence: CASSFAGLFYEQYF.

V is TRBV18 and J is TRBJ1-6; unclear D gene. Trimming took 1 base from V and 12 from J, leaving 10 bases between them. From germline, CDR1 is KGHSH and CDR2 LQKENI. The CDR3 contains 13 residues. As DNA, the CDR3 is TGTGCCAGCTCACCACGAACGGACGAACCCCTCCACTTT. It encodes CASSPRTDEPLHF. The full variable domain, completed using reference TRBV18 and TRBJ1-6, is NAGVMQNPRHLVRRRGQEARLRCSPMKGHSHVYWYRQLPEEGLKFMVYLQKENIIDESGMPKERFSAEFPKEGPSILRIQQVVRGDSAAYFCASSPRTDEPLHFGNGTRLTVT.